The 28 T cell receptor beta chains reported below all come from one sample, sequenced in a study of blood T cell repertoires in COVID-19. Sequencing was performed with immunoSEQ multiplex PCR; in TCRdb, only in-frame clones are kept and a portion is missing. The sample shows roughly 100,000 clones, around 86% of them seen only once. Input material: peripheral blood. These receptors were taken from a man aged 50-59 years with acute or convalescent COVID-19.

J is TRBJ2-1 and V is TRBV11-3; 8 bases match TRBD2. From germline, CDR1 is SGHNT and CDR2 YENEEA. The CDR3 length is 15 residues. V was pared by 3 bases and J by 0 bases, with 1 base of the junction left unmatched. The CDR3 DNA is TGTGCCAGCAGCTTTAGCGGGGACTCCTACAATGAGCAGTTCTTC. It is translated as CASSFSGDSYNEQFF.

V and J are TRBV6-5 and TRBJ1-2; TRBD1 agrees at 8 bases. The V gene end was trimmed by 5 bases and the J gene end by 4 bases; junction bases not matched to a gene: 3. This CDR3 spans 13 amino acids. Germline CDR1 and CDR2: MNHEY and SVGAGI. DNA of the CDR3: TGTGCCAGCAGTAGGGACAGGTTCTATGGCTACACCTTC. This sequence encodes CASSRDRFYGYTF.

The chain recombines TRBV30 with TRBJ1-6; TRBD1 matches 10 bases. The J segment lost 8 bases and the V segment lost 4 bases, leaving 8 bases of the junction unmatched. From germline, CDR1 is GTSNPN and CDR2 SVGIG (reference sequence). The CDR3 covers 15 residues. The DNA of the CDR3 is TGTGCCTGGAAAATTCGGACAGGGGGTTATTCACCCCTCCACTTT. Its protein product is CAWKIRTGGYSPLHF.

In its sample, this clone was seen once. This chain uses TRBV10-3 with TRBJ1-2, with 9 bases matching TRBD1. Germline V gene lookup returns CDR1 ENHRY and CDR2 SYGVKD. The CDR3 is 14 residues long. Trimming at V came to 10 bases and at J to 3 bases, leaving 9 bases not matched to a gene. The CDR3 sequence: CATNSGQGDYGYTF. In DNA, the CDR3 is TGTGCCACCAATTCGGGACAGGGCGACTATGGCTACACCTTC.

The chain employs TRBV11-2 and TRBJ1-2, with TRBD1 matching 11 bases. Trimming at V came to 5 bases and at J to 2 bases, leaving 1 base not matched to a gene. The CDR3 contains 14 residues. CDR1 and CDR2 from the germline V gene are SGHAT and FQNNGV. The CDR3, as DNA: TGTGCCAGCAGCGGGACAGGGGGAAACTATGGCTACACCTTC. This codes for CASSGTGGNYGYTF.

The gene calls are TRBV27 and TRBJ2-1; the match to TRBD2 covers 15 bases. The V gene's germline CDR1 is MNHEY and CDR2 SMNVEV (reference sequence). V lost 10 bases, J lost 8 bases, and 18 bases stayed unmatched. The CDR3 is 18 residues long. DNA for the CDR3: TGTGCCACCCACCCGGGGACTAGCGGGAGGTTAATTCTATATGAGCAGTTCTTC. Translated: CATHPGTSGRLILYEQFF.

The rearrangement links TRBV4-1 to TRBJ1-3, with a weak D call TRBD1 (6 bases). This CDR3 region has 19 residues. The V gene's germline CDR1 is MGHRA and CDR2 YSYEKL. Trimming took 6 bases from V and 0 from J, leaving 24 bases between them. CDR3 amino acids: CASSARGRGQGRSGNTIYF. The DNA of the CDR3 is TGCGCCAGCAGTGCAAGGGGCCGGGGCCAGGGGCGCTCTGGAAACACCATATATTTT.

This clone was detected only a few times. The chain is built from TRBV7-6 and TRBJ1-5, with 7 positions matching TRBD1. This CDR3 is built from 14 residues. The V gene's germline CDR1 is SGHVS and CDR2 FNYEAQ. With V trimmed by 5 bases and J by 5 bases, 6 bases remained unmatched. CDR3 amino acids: CASSATGWDQPQHF. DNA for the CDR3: TGTGCCAGCAGCGCGACAGGGTGGGATCAGCCCCAGCATTTT. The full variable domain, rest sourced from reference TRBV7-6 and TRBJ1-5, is GAGVSQSPRYKVTKRGQDVALRCDPISGHVSLYWYRQALGQGPEFLTYFNYEAQQDKSGLPNDRFSAERPEGSISTLTIQRTEQRDSAMYRCASSATGWDQPQHFGDGTRLSIL.

CDR3 loop: CASSSTPGTAIYNEQFF. The CDR3 coding sequence is TGCGCCAGCAGCTCAACTCCCGGGACAGCAATATACAATGAGCAGTTCTTC. The genes are TRBV5-1 and TRBJ2-1, with 7 bases lining up with TRBD1. This CDR3 is built from 17 residues. The V gene's germline CDR1 is SGHRS and CDR2 YFSETQ. V lost 3 bases, J lost 4 bases, and 13 bases stayed unmatched.

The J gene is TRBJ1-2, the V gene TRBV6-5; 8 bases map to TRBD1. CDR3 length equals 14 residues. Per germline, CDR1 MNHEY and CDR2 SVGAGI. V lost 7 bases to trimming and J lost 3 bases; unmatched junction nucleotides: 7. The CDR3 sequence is CASMRQGPDYGYTF. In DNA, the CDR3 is TGTGCCAGCATGCGACAGGGGCCCGACTATGGCTACACCTTC.

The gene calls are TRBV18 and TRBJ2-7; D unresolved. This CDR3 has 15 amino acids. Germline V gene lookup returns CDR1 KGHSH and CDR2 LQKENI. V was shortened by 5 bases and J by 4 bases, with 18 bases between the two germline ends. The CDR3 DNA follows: TGTGCCAGCTCAGCAGCCGGGTCCTCCCCATACGAGCAGTACTTC. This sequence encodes CASSAAGSSPYEQYF.

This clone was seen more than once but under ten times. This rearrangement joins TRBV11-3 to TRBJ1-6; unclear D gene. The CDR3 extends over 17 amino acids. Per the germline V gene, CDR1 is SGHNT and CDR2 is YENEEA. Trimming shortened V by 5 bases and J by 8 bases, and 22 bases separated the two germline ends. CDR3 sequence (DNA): TGTGCCAGCAGCCTAACTTACGGATCGCCGGAGGATTCACCCCTCCACTTT. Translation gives CASSLTYGSPEDSPLHF.

In DNA form, the CDR3 reads TGTGCCAGCAGCCAAGAAATTAGTCTGAGGGGAAACACCATATATTTT. Its protein is CASSQEISLRGNTIYF. This chain joins TRBV3-1 (or the pseudogene TRBV3-2) and TRBJ1-3; D unresolved. V lost 0 bases and J lost 4, with 13 bases in between. The CDR3 extends over 16 amino acids. The V gene's germline CDR1 is LGHDT and CDR2 YNNKEL (reference sequence).

The CDR3, as DNA: TGTGCCAGCGATACAGTTCTTCGGAAGACCCAGTACTTC. Its protein product is CASDTVLRKTQYF. The rearrangement uses TRBV28 and TRBJ2-5; D gene uncertain. Trimming left V 8 bases short and J 6 bases short, with 16 bases between. Germline V CDR1 and CDR2: MDHEN, SYDVKM. The CDR3 runs to 13 residues.

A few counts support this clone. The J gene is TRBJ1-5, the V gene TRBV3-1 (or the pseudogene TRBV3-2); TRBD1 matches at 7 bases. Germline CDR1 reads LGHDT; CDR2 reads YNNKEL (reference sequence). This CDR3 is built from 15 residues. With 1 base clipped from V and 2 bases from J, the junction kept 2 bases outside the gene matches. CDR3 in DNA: TGTGCCAGCAGCCAAGCCGGGACAGGCAATCAGCCCCAGCATTTT. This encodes CASSQAGTGNQPQHF.

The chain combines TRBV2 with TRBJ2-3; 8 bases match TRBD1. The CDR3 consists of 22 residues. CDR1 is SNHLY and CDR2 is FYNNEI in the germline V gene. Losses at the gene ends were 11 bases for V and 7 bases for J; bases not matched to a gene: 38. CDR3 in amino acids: CALTIWPYRGQGVSAVSNTQYF. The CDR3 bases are TGTGCCCTAACCATTTGGCCCTACCGAGGACAGGGAGTCAGCGCGGTTTCAAATACGCAGTATTTT. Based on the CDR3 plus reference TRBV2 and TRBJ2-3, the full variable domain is EPEVTQTPSHQVTQMGQEVILRCVPISNHLYFYWYRQILGQKVEFLVSFYNNEISEKSEIFDDQFSVERPDGSNFTLKIRSTKLEDSAMYFCALTIWPYRGQGVSAVSNTQYFGPGTRLTVL.

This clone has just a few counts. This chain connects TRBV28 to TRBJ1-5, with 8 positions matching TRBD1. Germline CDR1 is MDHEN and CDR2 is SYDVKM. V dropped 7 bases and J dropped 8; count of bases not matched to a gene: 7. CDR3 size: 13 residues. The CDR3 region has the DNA TGTGCCAGCAACAGGGGGGAAAGAAAGCCCCAGCATTTT. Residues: CASNRGERKPQHF.

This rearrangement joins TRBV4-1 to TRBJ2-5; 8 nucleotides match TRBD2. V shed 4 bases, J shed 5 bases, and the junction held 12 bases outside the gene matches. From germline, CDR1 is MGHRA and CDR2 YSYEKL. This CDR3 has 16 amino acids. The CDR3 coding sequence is TGCGCCAGCAGCCCTGGACTGGGATCGGGGGGGGAGACCCAGTACTTC. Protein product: CASSPGLGSGGETQYF.

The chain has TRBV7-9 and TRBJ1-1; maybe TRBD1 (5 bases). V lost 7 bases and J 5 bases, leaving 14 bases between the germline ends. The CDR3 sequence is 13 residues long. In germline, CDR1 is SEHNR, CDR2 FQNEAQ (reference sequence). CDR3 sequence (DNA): TGTGCCAGCATTGGGGGGATGGGAACTGAAGCTTTCTTT. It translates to CASIGGMGTEAFF. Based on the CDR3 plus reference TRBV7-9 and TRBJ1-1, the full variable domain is DTGVSQNPRHKITKRGQNVTFRCDPISEHNRLYWYRQTLGQGPEFLTYFQNEAQLEKSRLLSDRFSAERPKGSFSTLEIQRTEQGDSAMYLCASIGGMGTEAFFGQGTRLTVV.

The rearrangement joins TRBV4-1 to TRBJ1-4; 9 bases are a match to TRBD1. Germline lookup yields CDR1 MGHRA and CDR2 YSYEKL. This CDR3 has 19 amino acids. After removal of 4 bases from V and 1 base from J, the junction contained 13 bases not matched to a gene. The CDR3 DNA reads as TGCGCCAGCAGCCCGACATCCGGGACAGGGTTTGTAACTAATGAAAAACTGTTTTTT. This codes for CASSPTSGTGFVTNEKLFF.

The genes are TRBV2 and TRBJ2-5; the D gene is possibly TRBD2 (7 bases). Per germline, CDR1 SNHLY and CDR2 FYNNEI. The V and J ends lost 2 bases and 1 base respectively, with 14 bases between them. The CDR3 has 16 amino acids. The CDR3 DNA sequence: TGTGCCAGCAGTGAAAGGTGGGGGGGCTCCCAAGAGACCCAGTACTTC. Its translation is CASSERWGGSQETQYF.

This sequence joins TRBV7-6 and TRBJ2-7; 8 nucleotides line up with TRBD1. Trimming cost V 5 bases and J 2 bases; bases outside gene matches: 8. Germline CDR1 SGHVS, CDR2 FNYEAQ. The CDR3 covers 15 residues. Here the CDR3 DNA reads TGTGCCAGCAGCCGCGGACAGGGATTAGCCTACGAGCAGTACTTC. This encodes CASSRGQGLAYEQYF.

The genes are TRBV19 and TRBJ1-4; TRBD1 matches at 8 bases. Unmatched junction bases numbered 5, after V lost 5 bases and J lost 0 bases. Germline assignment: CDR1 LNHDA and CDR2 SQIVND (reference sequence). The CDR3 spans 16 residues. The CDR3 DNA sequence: TGTGCCAGTAGTGGGACAGGACGAGCAACTAATGAAAAACTGTTTTTT. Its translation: CASSGTGRATNEKLFF.

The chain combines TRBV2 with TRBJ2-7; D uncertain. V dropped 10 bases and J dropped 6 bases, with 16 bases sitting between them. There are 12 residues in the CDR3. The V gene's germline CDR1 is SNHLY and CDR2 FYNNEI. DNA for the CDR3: TGTGCCACCAACGTACAATTAAGCGAGCAGTACTTC. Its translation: CATNVQLSEQYF.

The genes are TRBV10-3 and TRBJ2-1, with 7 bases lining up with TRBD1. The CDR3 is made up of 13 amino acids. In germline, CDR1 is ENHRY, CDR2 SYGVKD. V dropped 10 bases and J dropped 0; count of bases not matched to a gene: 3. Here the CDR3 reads CATRDSSYNEQFF. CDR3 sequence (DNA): TGTGCCACCCGGGACAGCTCCTACAATGAGCAGTTCTTC.

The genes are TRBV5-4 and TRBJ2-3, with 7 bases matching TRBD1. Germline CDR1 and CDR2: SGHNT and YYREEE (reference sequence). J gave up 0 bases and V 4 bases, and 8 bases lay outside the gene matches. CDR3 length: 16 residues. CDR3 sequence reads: CASSTGAETSTDTQYF. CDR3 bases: TGTGCCAGCAGCACAGGGGCCGAGACTAGCACAGATACGCAGTATTTT.

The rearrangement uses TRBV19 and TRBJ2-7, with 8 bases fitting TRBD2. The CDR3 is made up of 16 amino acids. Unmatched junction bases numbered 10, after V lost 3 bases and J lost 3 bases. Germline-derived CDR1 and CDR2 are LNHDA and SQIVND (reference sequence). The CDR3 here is CASSMGLAGDFYEQYF. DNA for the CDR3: TGTGCCAGTAGTATGGGGCTAGCGGGTGACTTCTACGAGCAGTACTTC. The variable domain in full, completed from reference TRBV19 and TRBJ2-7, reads DGGITQSPKYLFRKEGQNVTLSCEQNLNHDAMYWYRQDPGQGLRLIYYSQIVNDFQKGDIAEGYSVSREKKESFPLTVTSAQKNPTAFYLCASSMGLAGDFYEQYFGPGTRLTVT.

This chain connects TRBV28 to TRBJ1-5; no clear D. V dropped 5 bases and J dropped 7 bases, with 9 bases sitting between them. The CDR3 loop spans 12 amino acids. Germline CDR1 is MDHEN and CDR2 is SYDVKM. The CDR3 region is CASSPSTQPQHF. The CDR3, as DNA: TGTGCCAGCAGTCCCAGTACACAGCCCCAGCATTTT.